The rows below give T cell receptor beta chains drawn from one sample of a study of blood T cell repertoires in COVID-19. TCRdb's copy holds only in-frame clones and misses some; the assay was immunoSEQ multiplex PCR. The table lists over 150,000 clones, roughly 80% of them singletons. Sequencing was done on a sample of peripheral blood. Receptors were obtained from a human donor in a cohort sampled during active COVID-19. The CDR3 runs from the conserved cysteine through the conserved F or W. Fields, in order: D gene, V gene, clone size, J gene, CDR3 protein, CDR3 DNA. The D gene is left open where the match is weak. Size tells how often a clone was seen (once, few, many) or the class of an expanded clone, and some rows leave it out.

D: TRBD2
V: TRBV7-2
size: once
J: TRBJ2-7
CDR3: CASSLALVAGYEQYF
DNA: TGTGCCAGCAGCTTAGCGTTGGTAGCGGGGTACGAGCAGTACTTC

D: TRBD1
V: TRBV7-9
size: -
J: TRBJ2-7
CDR3: CASSYSPGQGYEQYF
DNA: TGTGCCAGCAGCTACTCCCCGGGACAGGGTTACGAGCAGTACTTC

D: TRBD1
V: TRBV19
size: -
J: TRBJ2-1
CDR3: CASSTPPTGLGEQFF
DNA: TGTGCCAGTAGTACCCCCCCGACAGGGTTAGGTGAGCAGTTCTTC

D: -
V: TRBV5-4
size: -
J: TRBJ2-4
CDR3: CASSLESGVENIQYF
DNA: TGTGCCAGCAGCTTGGAATCAGGGGTCGAAAACATTCAGTACTTC

D: TRBD1
V: TRBV19
size: few
J: TRBJ1-5
CDR3: CASRNRGTHNQPQHF
DNA: TGTGCCAGTAGAAACAGGGGGACCCACAATCAGCCCCAGCATTTT

D: TRBD2
V: TRBV3-1/TRBV3-2
size: -
J: TRBJ2-1
CDR3: CASSQAFAGLAAYNEQFF
DNA: TGTGCCAGCAGCCAAGCCTTTGCAGGACTAGCGGCCTACAATGAGCAGTTCTTC

D: -
V: TRBV5-4
size: -
J: TRBJ2-7
CDR3: CASSSDPVASDEQYF
DNA: TGTGCCAGCAGCTCCGACCCCGTAGCTAGTGACGAGCAGTACTTC

D: -
V: TRBV14
size: -
J: TRBJ1-2
CDR3: CASSQDYVLYGYTF
DNA: TGTGCCAGCAGCCAAGATTATGTCCTGTATGGCTACACCTTC

D: TRBD1
V: TRBV13
size: -
J: TRBJ1-1
CDR3: CASSSPGQGAFF
DNA: TGTGCCAGCAGTTCACCGGGACAGGGAGCTTTCTTT

D: TRBD2
V: TRBV7-9
size: few
J: TRBJ2-1
CDR3: CASSITSGGTIYNEQFF
DNA: TGTGCCAGCAGCATCACTAGCGGGGGGACGATTTACAATGAGCAGTTCTTC

D: -
V: TRBV5-1
size: -
J: TRBJ1-1
CDR3: CASSLTDRNTEAFF
DNA: TGCGCCAGCAGCTTGACAGATCGTAACACTGAAGCTTTCTTT

D: TRBD2
V: TRBV2
size: -
J: TRBJ2-5
CDR3: CASSAGARASGVETQYF
DNA: TGTGCCAGCAGTGCGGGAGCCCGGGCTAGCGGGGTGGAGACCCAGTACTTC

D: -
V: TRBV3-1/TRBV3-2
size: -
J: TRBJ1-1
CDR3: CAARARGTEAFF
DNA: TGTGCCGCTAGAGCTCGGGGCACTGAAGCTTTCTTT

D: -
V: TRBV2
size: -
J: TRBJ2-7
CDR3: CASSAGQSSEQYF
DNA: TGTGCCAGCAGTGCTGGACAATCTTCCGAGCAGTACTTC

D: TRBD1
V: TRBV5-5
size: -
J: TRBJ1-2
CDR3: CASSSPGTGTKGYTF
DNA: TGTGCCAGCAGCTCCCCCGGGACAGGGACGAAGGGCTACACCTTC

D: -
V: TRBV5-8
size: -
J: TRBJ1-6
CDR3: CASSLSGGSPLHF
DNA: TGTGCCAGCAGCTTGAGCGGCGGTTCACCCCTTCACTTT

D: -
V: TRBV9
size: -
J: TRBJ1-4
CDR3: CASSAPSEEKLFF
DNA: TGTGCCAGCAGCGCCCCGTCGGAGGAAAAACTGTTTTTT

D: -
V: TRBV7-9
size: -
J: TRBJ1-4
CDR3: CASSFGQSNEKLFF
DNA: TGTGCCAGCAGCTTCGGACAGAGTAATGAAAAACTGTTTTTT

D: TRBD1
V: TRBV24-1
size: -
J: TRBJ2-7
CDR3: CATSVLSGTGRYEQYF
DNA: TGTGCCACCAGTGTCCTCTCCGGGACAGGCAGGTACGAGCAGTACTTC

D: TRBD2
V: TRBV4-1
size: -
J: TRBJ2-3
CDR3: CANRGKSGGAPDTQYF
DNA: TGCGCCAACAGGGGGAAAAGCGGGGGGGCCCCAGATACGCAGTATTTT

D: -
V: TRBV23-1
size: -
J: TRBJ2-7
CDR3: CASSRRRGLLGQYF
DNA: TGCGCCAGCAGTCGGAGGAGGGGTCTCCTCGGGCAGTACTTC

D: -
V: TRBV30
size: -
J: TRBJ2-7
CDR3: CAWSVRTDSVNYEQYF
DNA: TGTGCCTGGAGTGTACGAACGGACAGTGTCAACTACGAGCAGTACTTC

D: -
V: TRBV3-1/TRBV3-2
size: -
J: TRBJ2-7
CDR3: CASSPVLGLSPYEQYF
DNA: TGTGCCAGCAGCCCCGTCCTTGGGCTAAGTCCCTACGAGCAGTACTTC

D: -
V: TRBV30
size: -
J: TRBJ1-1
CDR3: CAWRGQNTEAFF
DNA: TGTGCCTGGAGGGGACAGAACACTGAAGCTTTCTTT

D: TRBD2
V: TRBV2
size: -
J: TRBJ2-7
CDR3: CASSGLRGDHEQYF
DNA: TGTGCCAGCAGTGGCTTGCGGGGGGACCACGAGCAGTACTTC

D: -
V: TRBV15
size: -
J: TRBJ2-7
CDR3: CATSTGSEEQYF
DNA: TGTGCCACCTCGACTGGGTCAGAGGAGCAGTACTTC

D: TRBD1
V: TRBV6-5
size: -
J: TRBJ1-2
CDR3: CASSRGDGTAYGYTF
DNA: TGTGCCAGCAGCAGGGGAGACGGGACAGCCTATGGCTACACCTTC

D: TRBD1
V: TRBV5-1
size: -
J: TRBJ1-6
CDR3: CASSPGQGAGSPLHF
DNA: TGCGCCAGCAGCCCCGGACAGGGAGCGGGTTCACCCCTCCACTTT

D: -
V: TRBV27
size: -
J: TRBJ1-2
CDR3: CASSSIPGGYGYTF
DNA: TGTGCCAGCAGTTCGATCCCCGGGGGCTATGGCTACACCTTC

D: TRBD1
V: TRBV5-6
size: -
J: TRBJ2-1
CDR3: CASSFRTGATYNEQFF
DNA: TGTGCCAGCAGCTTTAGGACAGGGGCCACCTACAATGAGCAGTTCTTC

D: -
V: TRBV9
size: -
J: TRBJ1-1
CDR3: CASSQSRGTEAFF
DNA: TGTGCCAGCAGCCAGAGTAGGGGCACTGAAGCTTTCTTT

D: TRBD1
V: TRBV6-1
size: -
J: TRBJ1-2
CDR3: CASSEGQGADGYTF
DNA: TGTGCCAGCAGTGAAGGACAGGGGGCGGATGGCTACACCTTC

D: TRBD1
V: TRBV3-1/TRBV3-2
size: few
J: TRBJ1-1
CDR3: CASSQPPRGEAFF
DNA: TGTGCCAGCAGCCAACCCCCCAGGGGGGAAGCTTTCTTT

D: -
V: TRBV7-9
size: -
J: TRBJ1-5
CDR3: CASSYGQYGNQPQHF
DNA: TGTGCCAGCAGCTACGGACAGTACGGCAATCAGCCCCAGCATTTT

D: -
V: TRBV5-1
size: once
J: TRBJ1-2
CDR3: CASSIENQGSYGYTF
DNA: TGCGCCAGCAGCATAGAAAACCAGGGTAGCTATGGCTACACCTTC

D: TRBD1
V: TRBV5-1
size: few
J: TRBJ2-5
CDR3: CASSWTGRLEETQYF
DNA: TGCGCCAGCAGTTGGACAGGGAGGTTAGAGGAGACCCAGTACTTC

D: TRBD1
V: TRBV7-9
size: -
J: TRBJ1-1
CDR3: CASSFAGQGYGGAFF
DNA: TGTGCCAGCAGCTTCGCCGGACAGGGGTACGGAGGAGCTTTCTTT

D: TRBD1
V: TRBV6-6
size: -
J: TRBJ1-4
CDR3: CASSPRDRDEKLFF
DNA: TGTGCCAGCAGCCCCCGGGACAGGGATGAAAAACTGTTTTTT

D: -
V: TRBV20-1
size: -
J: TRBJ2-4
CDR3: CSARDGGQGLF
DNA: TGCAGTGCTAGAGACGGTGGCCAGGGGCTCTTC

D: TRBD1
V: TRBV2
size: once
J: TRBJ2-5
CDR3: CASRTGVETQYF
DNA: TGTGCCAGCAGGACAGGGGTAGAGACCCAGTACTTC

D: -
V: TRBV25-1
size: -
J: TRBJ2-3
CDR3: CASRRDSTDTQYF
DNA: TGTGCCAGCAGGCGGGACAGCACAGATACGCAGTATTTT

D: -
V: TRBV5-1
size: -
J: TRBJ2-5
CDR3: CASSSPWAETQYF
DNA: TGCGCCAGCAGCTCCCCATGGGCGGAGACCCAGTACTTC

D: -
V: TRBV5-1
size: -
J: TRBJ1-1
CDR3: CASTATRQAEAFF
DNA: TGCGCCAGCACCGCAACACGGCAGGCTGAAGCTTTCTTT

D: TRBD1
V: TRBV10-3
size: -
J: TRBJ2-2
CDR3: CAIMGQTNTGELFF
DNA: TGTGCCATCATGGGACAGACGAACACCGGGGAGCTGTTTTTT

D: TRBD1
V: TRBV5-4
size: once
J: TRBJ1-2
CDR3: CASSIQGARGYTF
DNA: TGTGCCAGCAGCATCCAGGGGGCGCGTGGCTACACCTTC

D: -
V: TRBV2
size: -
J: TRBJ2-7
CDR3: CASSGPEQYF
DNA: TGTGCCAGTAGCGGCCCCGAGCAGTACTTC

D: TRBD2
V: TRBV5-1
size: -
J: TRBJ2-3
CDR3: CASSLLAGETDTQYF
DNA: TGCGCCAGCAGCTTACTAGCGGGGGAGACAGATACGCAGTATTTT

D: TRBD2
V: TRBV2
size: -
J: TRBJ2-5
CDR3: CASSDASGGAGETQYF
DNA: TGTGCCAGCAGTGATGCAAGCGGGGGGGCCGGAGAGACCCAGTACTTC

D: -
V: TRBV3-1/TRBV3-2
size: -
J: TRBJ2-5
CDR3: CATSKGGQPQETQYF
DNA: TGTGCCACCTCAAAGGGGGGACAGCCCCAAGAGACCCAGTACTTC

D: -
V: TRBV29-1
size: -
J: TRBJ1-2
CDR3: CSVAESYGYTF
DNA: TGCAGCGTTGCGGAGAGCTATGGCTACACCTTC

D: TRBD2
V: TRBV14
size: -
J: TRBJ2-3
CDR3: CASSRKGLSKADTQYF
DNA: TGTGCCAGCAGCCGTAAGGGACTATCAAAAGCGGATACGCAGTATTTT

D: TRBD1
V: TRBV6-5
size: -
J: TRBJ2-7
CDR3: CASSLGDRGGEQYF
DNA: TGTGCCAGCAGCCTCGGAGACAGGGGAGGCGAGCAGTACTTC

D: TRBD2
V: TRBV10-3
size: -
J: TRBJ2-1
CDR3: CATATSGGYNEQFF
DNA: TGTGCCACCGCGACTAGCGGGGGTTACAATGAGCAGTTCTTC

D: TRBD2
V: TRBV18
size: -
J: TRBJ2-4
CDR3: CASSPSSGGAGDIQYF
DNA: TGTGCCAGCTCTCCCTCTAGCGGGGGGGCTGGGGACATTCAGTACTTC

D: -
V: TRBV19
size: -
J: TRBJ1-1
CDR3: CASMEGPENTEAFF
DNA: TGTGCCAGTATGGAGGGACCGGAGAACACTGAAGCTTTCTTT